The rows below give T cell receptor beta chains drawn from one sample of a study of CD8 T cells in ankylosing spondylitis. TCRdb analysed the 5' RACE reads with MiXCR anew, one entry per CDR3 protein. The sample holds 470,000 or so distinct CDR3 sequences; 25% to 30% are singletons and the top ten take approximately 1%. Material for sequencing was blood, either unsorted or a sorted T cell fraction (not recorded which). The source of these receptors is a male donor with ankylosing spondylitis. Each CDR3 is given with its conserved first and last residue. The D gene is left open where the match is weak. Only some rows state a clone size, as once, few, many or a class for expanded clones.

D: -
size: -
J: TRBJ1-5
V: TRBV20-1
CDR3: CSAPLGYSNQPQHF
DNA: TGCAGTGCCCCCTTAGGCTATAGCAATCAGCCCCAGCATTTT

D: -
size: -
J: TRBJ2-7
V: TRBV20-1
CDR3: CSARGYMVGSYEQYF
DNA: TGCAGTGCTAGGGGTTACATGGTGGGATCCTACGAGCAGTACTTC

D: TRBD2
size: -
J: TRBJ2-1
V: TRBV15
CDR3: CATSRALAGARSEQFF
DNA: TGTGCCACCAGCAGAGCCCTAGCGGGAGCCCGGAGTGAGCAGTTCTTC

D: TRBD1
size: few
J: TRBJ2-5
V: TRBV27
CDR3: CASSLTGEYPQYF
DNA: TGTGCCAGCAGCCTGACAGGGGAGTATCCCCAGTACTTC

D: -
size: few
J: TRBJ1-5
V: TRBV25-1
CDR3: CASSGTTNQPQHF
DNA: TGTGCCAGCAGTGGGACTACCAATCAGCCCCAGCATTTT

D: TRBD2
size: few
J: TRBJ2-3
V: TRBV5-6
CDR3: CAATTSGSHDTQYF
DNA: TGTGCCGCCACTACTAGCGGGTCCCACGATACGCAGTATTTT

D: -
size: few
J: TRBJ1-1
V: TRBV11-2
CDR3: CASSLVQGMRTEAFF
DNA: TGTGCCAGCAGCCTAGTCCAGGGGATGAGAACTGAAGCTTTCTTT

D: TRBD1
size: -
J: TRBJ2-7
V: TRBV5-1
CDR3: CASSIDRANYEQYF
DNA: TGCGCCAGCAGCATAGACAGGGCCAACTACGAGCAGTACTTC

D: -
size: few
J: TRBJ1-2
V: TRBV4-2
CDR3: CASSQDFLGGYTF
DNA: TGTGCCAGCAGCCAAGATTTTTTGGGGGGCTACACCTTC

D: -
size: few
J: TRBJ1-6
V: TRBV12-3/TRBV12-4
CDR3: CASCAVGNSPLHF
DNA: TGTGCCAGCTGCGCGGTTGGTAATTCACCCCTCCACTTT

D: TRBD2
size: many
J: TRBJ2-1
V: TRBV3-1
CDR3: CASSQDGRSYNEQFF
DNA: TGTGCCAGCAGCCAAGACGGGAGGAGCTACAATGAGCAGTTCTTC

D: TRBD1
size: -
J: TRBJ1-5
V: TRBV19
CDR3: CASSTGTGYQPQHF
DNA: TGTGCCAGTAGTACGGGGACAGGGTACCAGCCCCAGCATTTT

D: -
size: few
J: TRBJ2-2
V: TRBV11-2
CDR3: CASSLVTYLGGELFF
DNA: TGTGCCAGCAGCTTAGTGACCTACCTTGGCGGGGAGCTGTTTTTT

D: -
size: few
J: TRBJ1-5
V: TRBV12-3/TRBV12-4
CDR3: CASSSYYRVSNQPQHF
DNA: TGTGCCAGCAGTTCTTATTATAGGGTTAGCAATCAGCCCCAGCATTTT

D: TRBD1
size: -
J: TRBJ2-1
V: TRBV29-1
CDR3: CSVLRDRVDEQFF
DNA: TGCAGCGTACTCCGGGACAGGGTGGATGAGCAGTTCTTC

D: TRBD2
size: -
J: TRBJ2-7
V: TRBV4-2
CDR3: CASSPRYGRVSYEQYF
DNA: TGTGCCAGCAGCCCAAGATACGGGAGGGTCTCCTACGAGCAGTACTTC

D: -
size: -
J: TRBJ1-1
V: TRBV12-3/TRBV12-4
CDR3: CASSAGGPWAKAFF
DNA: TGTGCCAGCAGCGCTGGGGGCCCTTGGGCGAAAGCTTTCTTT

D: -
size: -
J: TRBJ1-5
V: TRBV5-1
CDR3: CASSLVPSEYPQHF
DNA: TGCGCCAGCAGCCTTGTCCCCTCCGAATATCCCCAGCATTTT

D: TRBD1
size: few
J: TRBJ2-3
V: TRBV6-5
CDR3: CASSYGQGTDTQYF
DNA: TGTGCCAGCAGTTACGGACAGGGAACAGATACGCAGTATTTT

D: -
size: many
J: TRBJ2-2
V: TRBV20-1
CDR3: CSARDQLKRAGELFF
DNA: TGCAGTGCTAGAGATCAGTTAAAGAGGGCCGGGGAGCTGTTTTTT

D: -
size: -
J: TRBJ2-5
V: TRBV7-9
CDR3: CASSLAGAGQTQYF
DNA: TGTGCCAGCAGCTTAGCGGGGGCTGGTCAGACCCAGTACTTC

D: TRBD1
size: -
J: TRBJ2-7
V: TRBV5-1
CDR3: CASSHPGTGRYEQYF
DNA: TGCGCCAGCAGTCACCCCGGGACAGGGAGGTACGAGCAGTACTTC

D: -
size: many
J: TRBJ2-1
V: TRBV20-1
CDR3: CSARFGGIRGNEQFF
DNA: TGCAGTGCTAGATTTGGCGGGATAAGAGGCAATGAGCAGTTCTTC

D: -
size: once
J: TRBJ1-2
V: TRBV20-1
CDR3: CSAPTTGFMWGYTF
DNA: TGCAGTGCTCCTACTACAGGGTTTATGTGGGGCTACACCTTC

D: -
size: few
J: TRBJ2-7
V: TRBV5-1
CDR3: CASSLGLPNRDEQYF
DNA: TGCGCCAGCAGCTTGGGGCTGCCCAACAGGGACGAGCAGTACTTC

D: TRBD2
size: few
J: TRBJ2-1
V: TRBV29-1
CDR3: CSVDWASGSPNEQFF
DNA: TGCAGCGTTGATTGGGCTAGCGGGAGCCCCAATGAGCAGTTCTTC

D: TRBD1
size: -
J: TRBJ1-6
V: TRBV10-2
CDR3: CASRVSPGGSSPLHF
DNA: TGCGCCAGCAGGGTTTCGCCAGGGGGTAGTTCACCCCTCCACTTT

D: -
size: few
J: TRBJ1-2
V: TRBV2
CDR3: CASSGSGGGYTF
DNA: TGTGCCAGCAGCGGGTCCGGAGGTGGCTACACCTTC

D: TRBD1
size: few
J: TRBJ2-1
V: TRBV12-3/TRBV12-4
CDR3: CASSSPGQGAGNEQFF
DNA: TGTGCCAGCAGCTCCCCGGGACAGGGGGCCGGGAATGAGCAGTTCTTC

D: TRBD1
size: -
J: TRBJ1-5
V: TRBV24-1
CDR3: CATSGDRDQPQHF
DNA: TGTGCCACCAGTGGGGACAGGGATCAGCCCCAGCATTTT

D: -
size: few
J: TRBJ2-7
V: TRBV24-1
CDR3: CATSDTGRTDEQYF
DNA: TGTGCCACCAGTGACACCGGACGAACGGACGAGCAGTACTTC

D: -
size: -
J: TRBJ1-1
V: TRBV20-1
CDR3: CSARLQREAFF
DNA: TGCAGTGCTAGATTACAGCGGGAAGCTTTCTTT

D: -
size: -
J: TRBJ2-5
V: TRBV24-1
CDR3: CATSDLNQETQYF
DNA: TGTGCCACCAGTGATTTGAACCAAGAGACCCAGTACTTC

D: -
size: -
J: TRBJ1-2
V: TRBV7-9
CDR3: CASSGKLGYTF
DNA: TGTGCCAGCAGCGGGAAGCTTGGCTACACCTTC

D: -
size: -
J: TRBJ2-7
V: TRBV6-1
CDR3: CASSEAGRSAGILYEQYF
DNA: TGTGCCAGCAGTGAAGCGGGGCGGTCGGCAGGTATTCTCTACGAGCAGTACTTC

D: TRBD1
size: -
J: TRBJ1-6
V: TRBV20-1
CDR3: CSARDAGGPYYNSPLHF
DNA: TGCAGTGCTAGAGATGCAGGGGGCCCCTATTATAATTCACCCCTCCACTTT

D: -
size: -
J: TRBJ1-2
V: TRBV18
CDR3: CASSPPSRRPEYYGYTF
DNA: TGTGCCAGCTCACCACCGTCCAGGCGGCCCGAGTACTATGGCTACACCTTC

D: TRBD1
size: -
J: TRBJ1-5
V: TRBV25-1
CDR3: CASSSGAGGDQPQHF
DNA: TGTGCCAGCAGCAGCGGGGCAGGGGGGGATCAGCCCCAGCATTTT

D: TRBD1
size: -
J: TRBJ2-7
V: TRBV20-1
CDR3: CSARDGTGIPYEQYF
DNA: TGCAGTGCTAGAGATGGGACAGGAATACCTTACGAGCAGTACTTC

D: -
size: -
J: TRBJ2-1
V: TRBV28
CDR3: CASSLLSKEQFF
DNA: TGTGCCAGCAGTTTACTCAGCAAAGAGCAGTTCTTC

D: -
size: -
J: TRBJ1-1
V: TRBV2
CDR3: CATTPGIANTEAFF
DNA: TGTGCCACCACCCCCGGCATCGCGAACACTGAAGCTTTCTTT

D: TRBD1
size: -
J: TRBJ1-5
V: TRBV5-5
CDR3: CASSLGQGRFQPQHF
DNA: TGTGCCAGCAGCTTAGGACAGGGGAGGTTTCAGCCCCAGCATTTT

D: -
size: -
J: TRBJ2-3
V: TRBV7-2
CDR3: CASSSRTTRTDTQYF
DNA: TGTGCCAGCAGCTCACGGACAACCCGCACAGATACGCAGTATTTT

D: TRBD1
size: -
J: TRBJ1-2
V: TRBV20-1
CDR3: CSARILSGQGNYGYTF
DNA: TGCAGTGCTAGGATACTATCGGGACAGGGCAACTATGGCTACACCTTC

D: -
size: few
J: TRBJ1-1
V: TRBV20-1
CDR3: CSVVWQGDTEAFF
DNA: TGCAGTGTCGTGTGGCAAGGGGACACTGAAGCTTTCTTT

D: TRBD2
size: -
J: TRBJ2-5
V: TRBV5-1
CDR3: CASSAGTSGSIGETQYF
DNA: TGCGCCAGCAGCGCCGGGACTAGCGGGAGTATCGGAGAGACCCAGTACTTC

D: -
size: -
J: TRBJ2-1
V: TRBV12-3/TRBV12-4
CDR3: CASSLLTVSYNEQFF
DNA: TGTGCCAGCAGTTTACTAACTGTCTCCTACAATGAGCAGTTCTTC

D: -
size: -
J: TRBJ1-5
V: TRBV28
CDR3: CASSPSQPQHF
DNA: TGTGCCAGCAGTCCCAGTCAGCCCCAGCATTTT

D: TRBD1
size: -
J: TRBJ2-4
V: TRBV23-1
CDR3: CASSFPSLTGGVNIQYF
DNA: TGCGCCAGCAGTTTCCCCAGTTTGACAGGGGGGGTAAACATTCAGTACTTC

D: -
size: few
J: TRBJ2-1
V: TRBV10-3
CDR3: CAISESSSGDEQFF
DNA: TGTGCCATCAGTGAGTCGAGTTCCGGGGATGAGCAGTTCTTC